The present entry profiles one T cell receptor beta chain with its context. The antigen is not known. The data belong to a study of cytomegalovirus exposure and HLA in healthy donors. Study results and caveats: The authors later linked a missense DCLRE1C variant to TCR beta V- and J-gene trimming.

V was trimmed by 4 bases and J by 4 bases, leaving 18 bases between them. The CDR3 covers 15 residues. Germline V gene data show CDR1 as SGHNT and CDR2 as YYREEE (reference sequence). Primers: 60 Vbeta forward and 13 Jbeta reverse. Only in-frame clones appear in the TCRdb table, and some are missing; sequencing was by immunoSEQ multiplex PCR. The table lists roughly 180,000 clones, roughly 80% of them singletons. This TCR was recovered from a woman between 18 and 29 years old in good health and CMV-seronegative. The chain is built from TRBV5-4 and TRBJ2-7, with a weak D call TRBD2 (6 bases). Source material: PBMCs. CDR3 sequence reads: CASSPTGGLVYEQYF. CDR3 DNA sequence: TGTGCCAGCAGCCCTACCGGGGGACTTGTATACGAGCAGTACTTC. The full variable domain, with the rest looked up from reference TRBV5-4 and TRBJ2-7, is ETGVTQSPTHLIKTRGQQVTLRCSSQSGHNTVSWYQQALGQGPQFIFQYYREEENGRGNFPPRFSGLQFPNYSSELNVNALELDDSALYLCASSPTGGLVYEQYFGPGTRLTVT.